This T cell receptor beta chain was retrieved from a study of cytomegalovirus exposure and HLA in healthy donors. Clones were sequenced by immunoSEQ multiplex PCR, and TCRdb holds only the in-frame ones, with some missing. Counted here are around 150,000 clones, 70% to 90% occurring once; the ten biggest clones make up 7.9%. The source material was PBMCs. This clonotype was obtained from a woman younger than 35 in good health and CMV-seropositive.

CDR3 bases: TGTGCCAGCAGTCAGGGGGCCATACTCCACTTT. This translates into CASSQGAILHF. The genes are TRBV6-5 and TRBJ1-6; 8 bases fit TRBD1. J lost 16 bases, V lost 5 bases, and 4 bases had no gene match. The CDR3 spans 11 residues. Germline assignment: CDR1 MNHEY and CDR2 SVGAGI.